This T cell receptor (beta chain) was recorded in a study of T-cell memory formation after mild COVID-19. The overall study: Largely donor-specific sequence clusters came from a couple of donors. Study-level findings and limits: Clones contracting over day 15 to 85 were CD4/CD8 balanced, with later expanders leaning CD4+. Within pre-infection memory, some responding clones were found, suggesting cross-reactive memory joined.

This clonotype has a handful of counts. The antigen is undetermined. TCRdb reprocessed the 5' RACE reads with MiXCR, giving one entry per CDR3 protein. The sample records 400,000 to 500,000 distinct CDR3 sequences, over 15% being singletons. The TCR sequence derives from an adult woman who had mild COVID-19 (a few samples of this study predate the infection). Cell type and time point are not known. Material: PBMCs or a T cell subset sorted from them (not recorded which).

The CDR3 bases are TGTGCCAGCAGCCTTATTCGAGTGGCCTCAGGGCGGACCGGGGAGCTGTTTTTT. It translates to CASSLIRVASGRTGELFF. The chain links TRBV7-6 to TRBJ2-2, with a tentative D call TRBD1 (5 bases). The CDR3 extends over 18 amino acids. Trimming left V 5 bases short and J 5 bases short, with 24 bases between. Germline V CDR1 and CDR2: SGHVS, FNYEAQ.